This TCR beta chain was sequenced for a study of blood T cell repertoires in COVID-19. On the study more broadly: Donors in the United States, Italy and Spain gave samples during acute or convalescent COVID-19.

Trimming pared 0 bases from V and 6 bases from J, leaving 13 bases between. The CDR3 contains 15 residues. Per the germline V gene, CDR1 is SGDLS and CDR2 is YYNGEE. The table lists this clone with a few counts. As processed by the authors: Amplification of reference gene primers provided the estimated nucleated cell counts. Generated by immunoSEQ multiplex PCR, the TCRdb table keeps only in-frame clones and is missing some. The V and J calls and the clone size are those of that table, but D and trimming were determined from the DNA. The sample contains 65,000 or so clones, about 85% of which appear only once.

This TCR came from a human donor with acute or convalescent COVID-19. The donor label of this sample is uncertain. The sample taken for sequencing was peripheral blood. The chain links TRBV9 to TRBJ1-5; possible D gene TRBD1, 6 bases. CDR3 sequence: CASSVGQGPLQPQHF. The CDR3 nucleotides read TGTGCCAGCAGCGTAGGGCAGGGGCCCCTTCAGCCCCAGCATTTT.